This TCR gamma chain was identified in a study of Vδ1+ human thymocytes. Study-level points and caveats: TRG sequences recurred across donors, whereas TRD sequences stayed essentially private. Thymic TRG and TRD repertoires appeared highly polyclonal, with Gaussian CDR3 length distributions. Unexpected Vdelta2 sequences could cause misinterpretation of bulk repertoire data. Thymic delta-chain repertoires held roughly 20% Vdelta2 sequences and few Vdelta3, despite high sort purity.

Vdelta1+ thymocyte sorts reached between roughly 98% and 99.6% purity. Sequences come from RNA converted to cDNA by reverse transcription. CDR3 amplicons came from multiplex PCR with pooled V-gene forward and constant-region reverse primers. TCRdb reanalysed the multiplex PCR reads via CATT. Among 25,000 to 35,000 gamma-chain clones listed, around 20% were seen once. The germline V gene encodes CDR1 GITISATS and CDR2 ISYDGTV (reference sequence). Trimming took 0 bases from V and 4 from J; bases not matched to a gene: 9. The CDR3 sequence is 19 residues long. Worth noting for this clone: Antigen unknown.

The sequenced sample consisted of Vdelta1+ gamma-delta thymocytes from the thymus. Subset: FACS-sorted CD3+ TCRalphabeta- TCRVdelta1+ TCRVdelta2- thymocytes. The receptor was isolated from a boy younger than two who had congenital heart surgery. V is TRGV9 and J is TRGJP. The CDR3, as DNA: TGTGCCTTGTGGGAGGTGCTTTTGGGACAAGAGTTGGGCAAAAAAATCAAGGTATTT. Its protein product is CALWEVLLGQELGKKIKVF.